The 19 T cell receptor beta chains below were found in one sample sequenced in a study of blood T cell repertoires in COVID-19 (dated by TCRdb to 2019 to 2021). The library was produced with the immunoSEQ multiplex PCR assay. TCRdb obtained this table from immuneACCESS and retained in-frame rearrangements with V and J assigned. These tables miss some clones; where compared with another copy, unresolved V genes account for less than half of the shortfall, and the remainder is unexplained. Recorded for this sample are 84,000 or so clones; about 85% of them occurred a single time. In total, the top ten clones hold about an eighth of the sample. Sample: peripheral blood. Source of these receptors: a woman between 65 and 79 years old with active or convalescent COVID-19.

This chain joins TRBV9 and TRBJ2-7, with TRBD1 identical over 9 bases. From germline, CDR1 is SGDLS and CDR2 YYNGEE. V gave up 3 bases and J gave up 3 bases; unmatched junction bases: 13. CDR3 length equals 17 residues. DNA for the CDR3: TGTGCCAGCAGCGAGCACTCCGGGACAGGGAAGAACTACGAGCAGTACTTC. This codes for CASSEHSGTGKNYEQYF.

J is TRBJ1-2 and V is TRBV24-1; TRBD1 aligns across 10 bases. This CDR3 has 16 amino acids. After removal of 6 bases from V and 6 bases from J, the junction contained 12 bases not matched to a gene. Germline V lookup: CDR1 KGHDR, CDR2 SFDVKD. CDR3: CATSSTGGTGVNGYTF. DNA for the CDR3: TGTGCCACCAGTTCGACAGGGGGCACGGGTGTCAATGGCTACACCTTC.

This chain uses TRBV18 with TRBJ2-1; 8 nucleotides match TRBD2. V shed 2 bases, J shed 3 bases, and the junction held 6 bases outside the gene matches. The CDR3 covers 16 residues. Germline V gene sequence: CDR1 KGHSH, CDR2 LQKENI. CDR3 in DNA: TGTGCCAGCTCACCAGCAACGGGACTAGTCTACAATGAGCAGTTCTTC. It specifies CASSPATGLVYNEQFF.

The J gene is TRBJ2-7, the V gene TRBV5-4; 8 positions agree with TRBD2. Germline V gives CDR1 SGHNT, CDR2 YYREEE (reference sequence). CDR3 length equals 16 residues. V lost 2 bases and J lost 6; bases outside the gene matches: 13. The CDR3 nucleotides are TGTGCCAGCAGCTTAGGAGCGGGGGACACCCGAACCGAGCAGTACTTC. It yields the protein CASSLGAGDTRTEQYF.

The V gene is TRBV18, the J gene TRBJ1-5; TRBD1 matches 7 bases. The CDR3 sequence is 15 residues long. The V gene's germline CDR1 is KGHSH and CDR2 LQKENI. V lost 4 bases and J lost 4; bases outside the gene matches: 7. In DNA, the CDR3 is TGTGCCAGCTCACAGGACAGGTGGGGGAATCAGCCCCAGCATTTT. Translation gives CASSQDRWGNQPQHF.

The chain combines TRBV6-2 or TRBV6-3 with TRBJ2-4, with a possible D match to TRBD2 (5 bases). V was shortened by 6 bases and J by 1 base, with 10 bases between the two germline ends. This CDR3 spans 14 amino acids. Germline V gene sequence: CDR1 MNHEY, CDR2 SVGEGT. This CDR3 reads CASSETGAKNIQYF. In DNA form, the CDR3 reads TGTGCCAGCAGCGAGACGGGGGCCAAAAACATTCAGTACTTC.

The chain uses TRBV27 and TRBJ2-7; 10 bases map to TRBD1. CDR1 and CDR2 (germline): MNHEY, SMNVEV (reference sequence). The CDR3 loop spans 15 amino acids. With 5 bases clipped from V and 0 bases from J, the junction kept 4 bases outside the gene matches. The CDR3 DNA reads as TGTGCCAGCAGTCCGACAGGGGGCTTCTCCTACGAGCAGTACTTC. Its protein product is CASSPTGGFSYEQYF.

V is TRBV6-1 and J is TRBJ1-1; D remains unclear. Germline V lookup: CDR1 MNHNS, CDR2 SASEGT. V lost 1 base and J 3 bases, leaving 21 bases between the germline ends. CDR3 length: 18 amino acids. The CDR3 region has the DNA TGTGCCAGCAGTGAAGGGGATTGGAATGGAGGTGGGCACACTGAAGCTTTCTTT. Its protein product is CASSEGDWNGGGHTEAFF.

V and J are TRBV28 and TRBJ1-1; 7 bases are a match to TRBD1. J was trimmed by 0 bases and V by 4 bases; bases with no gene match: 8. Germline V lookup: CDR1 MDHEN, CDR2 SYDVKM. The CDR3 is 16 amino acids. Written as DNA, the CDR3 is TGTGCCAGCAGTTCCCCCGGGACAGTCATGAACACTGAAGCTTTCTTT. Residues: CASSSPGTVMNTEAFF.

The chain is built from TRBV24-1 and TRBJ2-3, with TRBD1 as a possible D gene (5 bases). The V gene lost 2 bases and the J gene lost 0 bases, with 8 bases spanning the gap. CDR1 KGHDR and CDR2 SFDVKD come from the germline V gene. The CDR3 sequence is 15 residues long. The DNA of the CDR3 is TGTGCCACCAGTGATTCTTGGGGCAGCACAGATACGCAGTATTTT. This codes for CATSDSWGSTDTQYF.

V gene TRBV29-1 combines with J gene TRBJ2-7; D gene unclear. Between the trimmed V and J ends, which lost 7 bases and 1 base, there was a span of 11 bases. The CDR3 covers 12 residues. Looked up from germline, CDR1 is SQVTM and CDR2 is ANQGSEA. In DNA form, the CDR3 reads TGCAGCGCACAGCTAAAATCCTACGAGCAGTACTTC. It codes for CSAQLKSYEQYF.

V is TRBV7-8 and J is TRBJ1-2; 7 bases line up with TRBD1. The CDR3 loop spans 17 amino acids. The germline V gene has CDR1 SGHVS and CDR2 FQNEAQ. V shed 5 bases and J 6 bases; nucleotides not matched to a gene: 18. The CDR3 spells CASSRVVFSRGSNGYTF. CDR3 in DNA: TGTGCCAGCAGCCGGGTGGTTTTCTCCAGGGGGTCGAATGGCTACACCTTC.

V gene TRBV11-2 combines with J gene TRBJ1-6; D is ambiguous. The length of the CDR3 is 13 residues. Between the trimmed V and J ends, which lost 6 bases and 4 bases, there was a span of 7 bases. Germline loops: CDR1 SGHAT, CDR2 FQNNGV. The CDR3 region is CASRPGYNSPLHF. The CDR3, as DNA: TGTGCCAGCAGACCAGGATATAATTCACCCCTCCACTTT.

The CDR3 coding sequence is TGTGCCAGCAGCTTACGGGACAGGGTTACCGGGGAGCTGTTTTTT. Translated, it gives CASSLRDRVTGELFF. V gene TRBV11-2 combines with J gene TRBJ2-2; 9 bases are a match to TRBD1. The CDR3 spans 15 residues. Germline V CDR1 and CDR2: SGHAT, FQNNGV. Unmatched junction bases numbered 3, after V lost 2 bases and J lost 5 bases.

A single count supports this clone. The chain links TRBV20-1 to TRBJ2-5, with a weak D call TRBD2 (7 bases). Trimming left V 3 bases short and J 4 bases short, with 15 bases between. Germline CDR1 reads DFQATT; CDR2 reads SNEGSKA (reference sequence). This CDR3 is built from 14 residues. Here the CDR3 DNA reads TGCAGTGCTAGTAACCCGGGGGGCCCAGAGACCCAGTACTTC. Residues: CSASNPGGPETQYF.

The chain links TRBV10-1 to TRBJ1-5; perhaps TRBD1 as D (6 bases). V dropped 6 bases and J dropped 6 bases, with 21 bases sitting between them. CDR1 is WNHNN and CDR2 is SYGVQD in the germline V gene (reference sequence). The CDR3 is 16 amino acids. The CDR3 reads CASSLVRGGAGQPQHF. The DNA for the CDR3 is TGCGCCAGCAGCCTCGTACGGGGGGGGGCTGGTCAGCCCCAGCATTTT.

This chain links TRBV9 with TRBJ2-3; perhaps TRBD2 as D (6 bases). The CDR3 extends over 17 amino acids. Germline loops: CDR1 SGDLS, CDR2 YYNGEE. Trimming cost V 3 bases and J 3 bases, with 20 bases left between them. The CDR3 DNA follows: TGTGCCAGCAGCGCCCGCGGAGGGGCGGCTGGTACAGATACGCAGTATTTT. Its translation is CASSARGGAAGTDTQYF.

This clone was picked up a small number of times. This chain joins TRBV11-2 and TRBJ2-1, with TRBD2 matching 11 bases. V trimming: 5 bases; J trimming: 6 bases; junction bases outside the gene matches: 6. The CDR3 loop spans 15 amino acids. Germline CDR1 is SGHAT and CDR2 is FQNNGV. The CDR3 DNA follows: TGTGCCAGCAGCCGTATAGCGGGGGGGATCAATGAGCAGTTCTTC. Protein sequence: CASSRIAGGINEQFF.

The chain combines TRBV6-5 with TRBJ2-7; 9 bases align to TRBD2. Germline V gene sequence: CDR1 MNHEY, CDR2 SVGAGI. The CDR3 contains 13 residues. V lost 6 bases, J lost 5 bases, and 5 bases stayed unmatched. CDR3 sequence (DNA): TGTGCCAGCAGCCGCGGGGGGGGCCACGAGCAGTACTTC. Protein sequence: CASSRGGGHEQYF.